The source of this TCR beta chain is a study of cytomegalovirus exposure and HLA in healthy donors (dated by TCRdb to 2015 to 2018). Study-wide context: A later analysis indicated that the 130 or so validation repertoires were generated on the platform also employed for the roughly 730 repertoires of the first cohort. The study combined high-throughput TCR immunosequencing, statistical association of individual TCRs with disease status, and machine learning to predict cytomegalovirus infection status. In addition to the first cohort of 666 subjects, a separate validation cohort of approximately 110 different subjects was used. The aim of the study was to test whether cataloging public T cell receptors could identify signatures of past pathogen exposure.

Donors formed part of the validation cohort, which comprised 120 subjects and was distinct from the first cohort of 670 or so subjects. General study outcomes and caveats: The study gave a list of around 170 TCR beta chains associated with cytomegalovirus. A later analysis had no HLA typing for the validation cohort, so co-occurrence there was scored across all 130 or so repertoires. In a later analysis, TCRs clustered in the first cohort were found to also tend to co-occur in the roughly 110 validation repertoires, with 85% to 95% of cluster scores above 0. Most TCR sequences were observed very rarely across donors, whereas some public TCRs were present in many individuals. A few of the identified cytomegalovirus-associated TCR beta chains were confirmed in vitro to be specific for cytomegalovirus antigens. Cytomegalovirus status was reported to be diagnosed by the classifier with high specificity and sensitivity in both the original and validation cohorts. It was suggested by the authors that the approach could potentially be generalized to other disease states and immunological phenotypes.

From its cysteine to its phenylalanine, the CDR3 spans 17 amino acids. The only DNA kept is the CDR3, 51 bases in frame from the first base. For CDR1 and CDR2, the germline V gene lists ENHRY and SYGVKD. After removal of 8 bases from V and 0 bases from J, the junction retains 11 bases not matched to a gene. Library creation used the immunoSEQ multiplex PCR assay. In the paper's pipeline: A statistical classification framework was developed to diagnose cytomegalovirus status using the catalog of TCR beta chain sequences. Not all clones reach the TCRdb copy of this immuneACCESS table, which keeps in-frame sequences only. Checked studies attribute under half of the gap to unresolved V genes and leave the rest unexplained. V and J calls plus clone size are reproduced from that table; the DNA served to infer D and trimming. The sample table lists about 160,000 clones, about nine tenths of them with a count of one. Clones ranked in the top ten supply roughly 5.7% of the sample.

Note on this clone: The clone's antigen remains unknown. Per-nucleotide qualities are absent, and no much larger clonotype sits a single base away.

The receptor's source is a woman under 40 in good health and CMV-seronegative. The sample was PBMCs. The sequence is built from TRBV10-3 and TRBJ2-7; 12 middle bases align to TRBD2. In nucleotide form, the sequence is TGTGCCATCGCCACTAGCGGGGGGACTGCTCGCTCCTACGAGCAGTACTTC. This codes for CAIATSGGTARSYEQYF.